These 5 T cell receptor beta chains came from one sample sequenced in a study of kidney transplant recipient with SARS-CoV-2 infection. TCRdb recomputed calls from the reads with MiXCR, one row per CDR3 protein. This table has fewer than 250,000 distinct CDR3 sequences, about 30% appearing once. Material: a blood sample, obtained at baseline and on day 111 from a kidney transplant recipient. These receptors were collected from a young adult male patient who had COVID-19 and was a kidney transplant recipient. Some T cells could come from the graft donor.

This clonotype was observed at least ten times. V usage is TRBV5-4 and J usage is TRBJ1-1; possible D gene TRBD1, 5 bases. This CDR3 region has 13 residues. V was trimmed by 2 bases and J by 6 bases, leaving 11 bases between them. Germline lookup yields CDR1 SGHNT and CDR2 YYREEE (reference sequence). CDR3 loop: CASSFRGVPEAFF. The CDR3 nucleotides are TGTGCCAGCAGCTTCCGAGGGGTCCCTGAAGCTTTCTTT.

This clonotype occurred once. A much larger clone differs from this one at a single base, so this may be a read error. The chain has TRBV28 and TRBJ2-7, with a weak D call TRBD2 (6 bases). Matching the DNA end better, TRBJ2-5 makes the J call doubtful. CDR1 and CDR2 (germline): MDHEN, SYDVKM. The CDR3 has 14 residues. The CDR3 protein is CASSFAGRSETQYF. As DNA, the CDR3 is TGTGCCAGCAGTTTTGCAGGGAGGTCAGAGACCCAGTACTTC.

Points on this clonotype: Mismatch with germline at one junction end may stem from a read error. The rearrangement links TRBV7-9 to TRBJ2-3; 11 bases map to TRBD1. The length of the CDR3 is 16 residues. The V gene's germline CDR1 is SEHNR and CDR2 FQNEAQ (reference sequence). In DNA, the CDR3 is TGTGCCAGCAGCCCTCGAGGGACAGGGGGAACAGATACGCGGTATTTT. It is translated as CASSPRGTGGTDTRYF.

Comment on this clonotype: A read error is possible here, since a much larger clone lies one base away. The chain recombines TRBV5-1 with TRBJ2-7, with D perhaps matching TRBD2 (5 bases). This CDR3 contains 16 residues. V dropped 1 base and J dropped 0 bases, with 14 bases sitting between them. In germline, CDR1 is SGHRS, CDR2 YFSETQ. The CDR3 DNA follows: TGCGCCAGCAGCTTGCCACCAGCGGAGATCTCCTACGAGCAGTACTTC. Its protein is CASSLPPAEISYEQYF. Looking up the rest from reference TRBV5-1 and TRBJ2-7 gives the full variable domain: KAGVTQTPRYLIKTRGQQVTLSCSPISGHRSVSWYQQTPGQGLQFLFEYFSETQRNKGNFPGRFSGRQFSNSRSEMNVSTLELGDSALYLCASSLPPAEISYEQYFGPGTRLTVT.

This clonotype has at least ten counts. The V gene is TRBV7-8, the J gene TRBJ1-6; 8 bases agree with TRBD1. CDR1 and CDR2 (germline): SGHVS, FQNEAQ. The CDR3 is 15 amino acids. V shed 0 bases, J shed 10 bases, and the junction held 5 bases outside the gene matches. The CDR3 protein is CASSLALQGDSPLHF. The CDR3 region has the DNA TGTGCCAGCAGCTTAGCGCTACAGGGGGACTCACCCCTCCACTTT.